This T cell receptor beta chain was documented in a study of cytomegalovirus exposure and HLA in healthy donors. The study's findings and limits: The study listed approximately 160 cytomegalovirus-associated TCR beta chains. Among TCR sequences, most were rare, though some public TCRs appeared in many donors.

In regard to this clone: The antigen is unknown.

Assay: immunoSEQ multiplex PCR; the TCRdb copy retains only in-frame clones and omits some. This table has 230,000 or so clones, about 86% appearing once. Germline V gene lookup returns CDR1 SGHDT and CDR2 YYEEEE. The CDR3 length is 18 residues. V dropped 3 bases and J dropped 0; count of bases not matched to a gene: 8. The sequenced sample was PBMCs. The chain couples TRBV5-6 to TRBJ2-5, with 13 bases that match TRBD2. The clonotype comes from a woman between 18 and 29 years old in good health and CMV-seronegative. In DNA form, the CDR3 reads TGTGCCAGCAGCTCACTAGCGGGAGGGCAGACCCACCAAGAGACCCAGTACTTC. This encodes CASSSLAGGQTHQETQYF.